The sequence of this TCR beta chain was determined in a study of CD4+ T cells in melanoma. General study points: CD8+ T cell, macrophage and B cell function reportedly correlated with neoantigen-specific CD4+ T cells. Neoantigen-specific CD4+ T cells in melanoma reportedly had diverse differentiation states.

V dropped 5 bases and J dropped 1 base, with 13 bases sitting between them. Germline V lookup: CDR1 KGHSH, CDR2 LQKENI. The CDR3 loop spans 15 amino acids. Profiled with immunoSEQ multiplex PCR; TCRdb holds only in-frame clones, not every one. Among about 13,000 clones listed, about 80% were seen once. Details on this clone: Its antigen is unknown.

The source material was cells from a culture (not recorded whether cultured in vitro). The V call is TRBV18, the J call TRBJ2-3; D unresolved. This clonotype originated in a human donor with melanoma. CDR3 protein: CASSTRKSGTDTQYF. In nucleotides, the CDR3 is TGTGCCAGCTCAACTCGGAAATCGGGCACAGATACGCAGTATTTT.